The T cell receptor beta chain under discussion was sequenced for a study of beta chain features in type 1 diabetes. Study-level background: Across every sample, over 100 million sorted cells were examined in total.

This clone was observed a handful of times. Its antigen is not identified. What was sequenced were expressed TCRB transcripts, since all of the isolated RNA had been reverse transcribed. An average of around 3.5 million reads was obtained for naive, central memory and regulatory T cell samples. The method was immunoSEQ multiplex PCR; TCRdb's version includes in-frame clones alone and lacks a portion of them. The table shows about 180,000 clones, with about 7.8% occurring only once. Each sorted population was over 95% pure. V shed 3 bases, J shed 4 bases, and the junction held 22 bases outside the gene matches. CDR1 and CDR2 from the germline V gene are MDHEN and SYDVKM. The CDR3 runs 21 residues. Study-level results: Shortening of TCRB CDR3s, moderate but significant, appeared in all four CD4+ subsets of Type 1 diabetes patients. More deletions and fewer insertions at VDJ junctions were found in patients with type 1 diabetes.

The rearrangement uses TRBV28 and TRBJ2-5; 11 bases are a match to TRBD1. Input material: central memory CD4+ T cells from blood. The origin of this receptor is a woman in her 40s with type 1 diabetes. The CDR3: CASSLDRGRDPYYRGLETQYF. DNA of the CDR3: TGTGCCAGCAGTTTGGACAGGGGGCGCGACCCATACTATCGAGGCCTAGAGACCCAGTACTTC. The full variable domain, completed using reference TRBV28 and TRBJ2-5, is DVKVTQSSRYLVKRTGEKVFLECVQDMDHENMFWYRQDPGLGLRLIYFSYDVKMKEKGDIPEGYSVSREKKERFSLILESASTNQTSMYLCASSLDRGRDPYYRGLETQYFGPGTRLLVL.